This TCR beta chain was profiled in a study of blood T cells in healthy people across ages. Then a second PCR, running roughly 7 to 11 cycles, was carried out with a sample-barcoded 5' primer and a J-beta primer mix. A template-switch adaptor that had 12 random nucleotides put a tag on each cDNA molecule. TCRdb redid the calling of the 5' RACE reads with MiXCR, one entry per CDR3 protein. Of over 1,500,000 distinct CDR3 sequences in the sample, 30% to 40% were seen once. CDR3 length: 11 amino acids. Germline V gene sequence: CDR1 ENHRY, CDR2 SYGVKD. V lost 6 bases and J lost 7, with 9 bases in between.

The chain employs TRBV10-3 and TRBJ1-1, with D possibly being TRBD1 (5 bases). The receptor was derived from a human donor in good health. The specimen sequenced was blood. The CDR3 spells CAIRGGDEAFF. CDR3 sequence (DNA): TGTGCCATCAGGGGGGGGGATGAAGCTTTCTTT.